This T cell receptor (beta chain) was retrieved from a study of spatial heterogeneity in lung cancer. Overall study: Sequences of the beta chain were consistently detected in greater numbers than alpha-chain sequences. Study-wide results and limits: Counts of expanded intratumoral alpha and beta TCRs tracked tumor mutation counts.

Per the germline V gene, CDR1 is MNHEY and CDR2 is SVGAGI. V gave up 2 bases and J gave up 5 bases, with 8 bases separating them. This CDR3 contains 13 residues. The library protocol tagged each TCR cDNA with a unique molecular identifier. From the 5' RACE reads, TCRdb called clonotypes with MiXCR, one entry per CDR3 protein. The top ten hold 10% of the sample, which has approximately 21,000 distinct CDR3 sequences, about 6.8% seen once. A word on this clonotype: Its target is not known.

As to time point: sample taken at primary tumor resection. The donors, about 78 patients with untreated early-stage non-small cell lung cancer, provided the samples. From tumor, nontumor lung or frozen PBMC, whole RNA was taken unsorted for sequencing. The chain couples TRBV6-5 to TRBJ2-3, with unresolved D. The receptor comes from a male donor with early-stage non-small cell lung cancer. Sequencing used lung tumor tissue, obtained at surgery. For the CDR3, the DNA is TGTGCCAGCAGTTACGGGCTTCGAGATACGCAGTATTTT. Its translation is CASSYGLRDTQYF.